Listed below are T cell receptor beta chains from one sample, sequenced in a study of blood T cell repertoires in COVID-19. Sequenced by immunoSEQ multiplex PCR; TCRdb stores in-frame clones only, minus some. The sample yields roughly 160,000 clones, about 86% seen once. The sequenced sample was peripheral blood. These receptors were taken from a man in his 70s with active or convalescent COVID-19. CDR3s include the opening cysteine and the closing phenylalanine or tryptophan. The D gene is left open where the match is weak. For some rows the clone size is stated as once, few or many, or as a class when expanded; others skip it.

D gene	V gene	J gene	clone size	CDR3 DNA	CDR3 protein
TRBD1	TRBV29-1	TRBJ1-6	NA	TGCAGCGTCACCCTAACAGGGGGCCCTAATTCACCCCTCCACTTT	CSVTLTGGPNSPLHF
NA	TRBV9	TRBJ1-4	NA	TGTGCCAGCAGCGTTTCGGGGGCAACTAATGAAAAACTGTTTTTT	CASSVSGATNEKLFF
NA	TRBV5-5	TRBJ1-2	NA	TGTGCCAGCACCTCCCCACAGGCTAACTATGGCTACACCTTC	CASTSPQANYGYTF
NA	TRBV7-9	TRBJ2-7	NA	TGTGCCAGCAGCTTAGCCTCCCCCCACGAGCAGTACTTC	CASSLASPHEQYF
TRBD2	TRBV2	TRBJ2-5	NA	TGTGCCAGCAGGCCGGGACTAGCAACAGAGACCCAGTACTTC	CASRPGLATETQYF
NA	TRBV29-1	TRBJ1-4	NA	TGCAGCGTTGATCTTTACGGTTCCGACTCCTTGTTTTTT	CSVDLYGSDSLFF
TRBD1	TRBV24-1	TRBJ1-2	NA	TGTGCCACCAGTGATTACAGGGGTGGCTACACCTTC	CATSDYRGGYTF
NA	TRBV6-6	TRBJ2-1	NA	TGTGCCAGCAGTTCTCTCGCGCTAGACAATGAGCAGTTCTTC	CASSSLALDNEQFF
NA	TRBV30	TRBJ1-5	few	TGTGCCTGGAGTGTACGGAGCAATCAGCCCCAGCATTTT	CAWSVRSNQPQHF
NA	TRBV11-3	TRBJ2-3	NA	TGTGCCAGCAGCCTGAGCACAGATACGCAGTATTTT	CASSLSTDTQYF
NA	TRBV5-1	TRBJ1-2	NA	TGCGCCAGCAGCTTATTAGCTAACTATGGCTACACCTTC	CASSLLANYGYTF
NA	TRBV5-1	TRBJ1-2	once	TGCGCCAGCAGCTTGGTGGGCAGAGACTATGGCTACACCTTC	CASSLVGRDYGYTF
NA	TRBV7-2	TRBJ1-1	few	TGTGCCAGCAGCTTAGTCGGTGCGAACACTGAAGCTTTCTTT	CASSLVGANTEAFF
TRBD1	TRBV4-3	TRBJ1-4	NA	TGCGCCAGCAGCCAATGGAGGACAGGGGTGAATAATGAAAAACTGTTTTTT	CASSQWRTGVNNEKLFF
NA	TRBV7-8	TRBJ1-5	NA	TGTGCCAGCAGCGGGCGAAATCAGCCCCAGCATTTT	CASSGRNQPQHF
NA	TRBV9	TRBJ2-6	NA	TGTGCCAGCAGCGCCTTACCGAGGACAGCGCATCCTGGGGCCAACGTCCTGACTTTC	CASSALPRTAHPGANVLTF
TRBD2	TRBV28	TRBJ2-3	NA	TGTGCCAGCAGGGAGGGAGGGCCCCGCACAGATACGCAGTATTTT	CASREGGPRTDTQYF
TRBD2	TRBV6-2/TRBV6-3	TRBJ2-3	NA	TGTGCCAGCAGTTTCAGAGGACTAGCGGGCCTCACAGATACGCAGTATTTT	CASSFRGLAGLTDTQYF
NA	TRBV5-1	TRBJ2-3	NA	TGCGCCAGCAGCTTGGGCGGGTCAACTCGCGATACGCAGTATTTT	CASSLGGSTRDTQYF
TRBD1	TRBV7-2	TRBJ1-6	NA	TGTGCCAGCAGCCGGGGACAGTCTTCCTCACCCCTCCACTTT	CASSRGQSSSPLHF
NA	TRBV4-3	TRBJ1-1	NA	TGCGCCAGCAGCCAAGATTCGACAGGCGTCGAAGCTTTCTTT	CASSQDSTGVEAFF
TRBD2	TRBV28	TRBJ2-1	NA	TGTGCCAGCACCAAAACTAGCGGGAGTTTTCAGTTCTTC	CASTKTSGSFQFF
TRBD1	TRBV11-2	TRBJ2-1	NA	TGTGCCAGCACGTCCCGGGACAGGTCTCGTGGAGGGCCCTACAATGAGCAGTTCTTC	CASTSRDRSRGGPYNEQFF
TRBD1	TRBV19	TRBJ2-7	NA	TGTGCCAGTAGTTCCCGCTTAAGGGACAGGCTATCTTACGAGCAGTACTTC	CASSSRLRDRLSYEQYF
NA	TRBV29-1	TRBJ1-3	NA	TGCAGCGGAAGGGGTGCTGGAAACACCATATATTTT	CSGRGAGNTIYF
NA	TRBV9	TRBJ1-2	once	TGTGCCAGCAGCGTAGAGGCAGGAACTAACTATGGCTACACCTTC	CASSVEAGTNYGYTF
NA	TRBV6-6	TRBJ2-7	NA	TGTGCCAGCAGTTACGCGGTACAGGGAACCTACGAGCAGTACTTC	CASSYAVQGTYEQYF
NA	TRBV18	TRBJ2-2	NA	TGTGCCAGCTCACCGGCACAGCCGGGGGCCGGGGAGCTGTTTTTT	CASSPAQPGAGELFF
TRBD1	TRBV18	TRBJ1-1	NA	TGTGCCAGCTCCCCAACCTCCGGGACAGGGTGGGGCACTGAAGCTTTCTTT	CASSPTSGTGWGTEAFF
NA	TRBV5-1	TRBJ2-6	NA	TGCGCCAGCAAAAGCAGGGGAACCGGGGCCAACGTCCTGACTTTC	CASKSRGTGANVLTF
NA	TRBV6-2/TRBV6-3	TRBJ2-2	NA	TGTGCCAGCAGTTACCTAGCTGGAGGGTCCACCGGGGAGCTGTTTTTT	CASSYLAGGSTGELFF
TRBD1	TRBV9	TRBJ2-3	NA	TGTGCCAGCAGCGCCCGACAGGGGGCTGCGGATACGCAGTATTTT	CASSARQGAADTQYF
TRBD1	TRBV30	TRBJ1-5	NA	TGTGCCTGGAGTGGGGCAGGGGGCAGGCAGCCCCAGCATTTT	CAWSGAGGRQPQHF
TRBD1	TRBV28	TRBJ2-5	NA	TGTGCCAGCAGTGTTATAGCCGCTACAGGGGTTCGGGAGACCCAGTACTTC	CASSVIAATGVRETQYF
NA	TRBV27	TRBJ1-2	NA	TGTGCCAGCAGTCCTCGATCGACAGTTCTATTTCGAGGCTACACCTTC	CASSPRSTVLFRGYTF
TRBD1	TRBV6-5	TRBJ2-7	NA	TGTGCCAGCAGGAGGGACAGCTCAGTTTCCTACGAGCAGTACTTC	CASRRDSSVSYEQYF
NA	TRBV21-1	TRBJ1-2	NA	TGTGCCAGCAGCATATGGTGGAGGGCCAGTCATATTAACTATGGCTACACCTTC	CASSIWWRASHINYGYTF
NA	TRBV20-1	TRBJ1-1	NA	TGCAGTGCTAGGGGGGCCACTGAAGCTTTCTTT	CSARGATEAFF
TRBD1	TRBV6-5	TRBJ2-4	NA	TGTGCCAGCAGAGACAGGGGGACTGGAGGACAGTACTTC	CASRDRGTGGQYF
NA	TRBV6-4	TRBJ1-1	NA	TGTGCCAGCAGTCCCCGGCGGGAAAGCACTGAAGCTTTCTTT	CASSPRRESTEAFF
TRBD1	TRBV2	TRBJ1-1	NA	TGTGCCAGCAGGGGAGACAGGGGAACCGCTGAAGCTTTCTTT	CASRGDRGTAEAFF
TRBD1	TRBV12-5	TRBJ2-5	NA	TGTGCTAGTGGCCGAACAGGGGGCGCAGAGACCCAGTACTTC	CASGRTGGAETQYF
TRBD1	TRBV19	TRBJ1-5	NA	TGTGCCAGTAGTACGAACAAGGGACAGGGCAGGATTCAGCCCCAGCATTTT	CASSTNKGQGRIQPQHF
TRBD1	TRBV19	TRBJ2-1	NA	TGTGCCAGTAGTGTCTTGGGGACAGGGTTTTATGAGCAGTTCTTC	CASSVLGTGFYEQFF